These 14 T cell receptor beta chains share one sample of origin, sequenced in a study of T cells in Graves' hyperthyroidism and ophthalmopathy. Researchers took RNA transcripts and amplified the TCR beta CDR3 regions from them. The TCR CDR3 was amplified in a first-round RT-PCR using the HTBI primer set. TCRdb processed the multiplex PCR reads anew with MiXCR; each CDR3 protein has one entry. This sample carries 550,000 to 650,000 distinct CDR3 sequences, 12% to 15% of them seen once, and the ten largest clones take about 15%. The sequenced material came from blood. These receptors originate from a woman aged 40-49 years with Graves' hyperthyroidism.

This clonotype was seen at least ten times. The rearrangement links TRBV9 to TRBJ2-3, with 7 bases fitting TRBD2. Germline V CDR1 and CDR2: SGDLS, YYNGEE. CDR3 length: 17 residues. The junction had 9 bases not matched to a gene; V was cut back by 0 bases and J by 2 bases. CDR3 region: CASSVGWEGGPTDTQYF. The CDR3 region has the DNA TGTGCCAGCAGCGTAGGATGGGAGGGAGGGCCCACAGATACGCAGTATTTT.

This clonotype was counted ten times or more. The gene calls are TRBV7-6 and TRBJ2-7; D not resolved. Germline CDR1 SGHVS, CDR2 FNYEAQ. The CDR3 is made up of 12 amino acids. The V gene lost 6 bases and the J gene lost 4 bases, with 10 bases spanning the gap. The DNA for the CDR3 is TGTGCCAGCAGTGAATCGGGTTACGAGCAGTACTTC. This encodes CASSESGYEQYF.

This clonotype was observed at least ten times. This chain joins TRBV2 and TRBJ1-1, with 7 bases identical to TRBD1. Germline lookup yields CDR1 SNHLY and CDR2 FYNNEI. The CDR3 runs 14 residues. Trimming at V came to 8 bases and at J to 0 bases, leaving 6 bases not matched to a gene. The CDR3 DNA is TGTGCCAGCGTGCCGGGACAGATGAACACTGAAGCTTTCTTT. Protein: CASVPGQMNTEAFF.

This clonotype was recorded at least ten times. The CDR3 is CSAQRQGNHEQYF. DNA of the CDR3: TGCAGTGCTCAGCGTCAGGGGAACCACGAGCAGTACTTC. This rearrangement joins TRBV20-1 to TRBJ2-7, with D possibly TRBD1 on 6 matching bases. CDR1 and CDR2 from the germline V gene are DFQATT and SNEGSKA (reference sequence). CDR3 length: 13 amino acids. V lost 5 bases and J lost 5, with 16 bases in between.

This clonotype was observed many times. V is TRBV5-5 and J is TRBJ2-1; 10 bases fit TRBD2. Germline-derived CDR1 and CDR2 are SGHKS and YYEKEE (reference sequence). CDR3 size: 17 residues. Trimming at V came to 4 bases and at J to 3 bases, leaving 10 bases not matched to a gene. The chain's CDR3 is CASSPGTSALFYNEQFF. CDR3 sequence (DNA): TGTGCCAGCAGCCCGGGGACTAGCGCTCTATTCTACAATGAGCAGTTCTTC.

Concerning this clonotype itself: A much larger clone differs from this one at a single base, so this may be a read error. V is TRBV20-1 and J is TRBJ2-3, with TRBD2 identical over 9 bases. CDR1 DFQATT and CDR2 SNEGSKA come from the germline V gene (reference sequence). This CDR3 spans 14 amino acids. The DNA for the CDR3 is TGCAGTGCTTGGACTAGCGCTAGCACAGATGCGCAGTATTTT. Residues: CSAWTSASTDAQYF.

This clonotype was recorded at least ten times. The chain couples TRBV12-3 or TRBV12-4 to TRBJ2-1; D is ambiguous. The CDR3 totals 14 residues. Trimming stripped 3 bases from V and 5 bases from J, with 11 bases between. CDR3 DNA: TGTGCCAGCAGTTTTTACGGTGCGGACAATGAGCAGTTCTTC. This translates into CASSFYGADNEQFF.

This clonotype was detected a few times. CDR3 loop: CASSQGLAGEQFF. CDR3 in DNA: TGCGCCAGCAGCCAAGGGCTAGCGGGAGAACAGTTCTTC. This rearrangement joins TRBV4-1 to TRBJ2-1, with TRBD2 matching 10 bases. In germline, CDR1 is MGHRA, CDR2 YSYEKL. This CDR3 is built from 13 residues. Germline trimming cut 1 base from V and 13 bases from J; bases unmatched to any gene: 4.

There are many counts of this clonotype. The CDR3, as DNA: TGTGCCTGGAGTGTACGGGGAGGGACTAATTCACCCCTCCACTTT. As protein: CAWSVRGGTNSPLHF. The chain employs TRBV30 and TRBJ1-6, with D possibly being TRBD1 (5 bases). Germline V CDR1 and CDR2: GTSNPN, SVGIG (reference sequence). V lost 0 bases and J lost 6, with 12 bases in between. This CDR3 region has 15 residues. The full variable domain, in which reference TRBV30 and TRBJ1-6 provide the parts outside the CDR3, is SQTIHQWPATLVQPVGSPLSLECTVEGTSNPNLYWYRQAAGRGLQLLFYSVGIGQISSEVPQNLSASRPQDRQFILSSKKLLLSDSGFYLCAWSVRGGTNSPLHFGNGTRLTVT.

This clonotype has ten or more counts. The rearrangement uses TRBV18 and TRBJ2-7, with 9 bases aligning to TRBD1. The V and J ends lost 4 bases and 5 bases, in that order; junction bases with no gene match: 9. CDR1 is KGHSH and CDR2 is LQKENI in the germline V gene. This CDR3 comprises 15 residues. CDR3 amino acids: CASSLIRDRENEQYF. The CDR3 DNA follows: TGTGCCAGCTCACTCATCCGGGACAGGGAGAACGAGCAGTACTTC.

This clonotype was detected many times. The chain joins TRBV11-2 to TRBJ1-5; 7 bases map to TRBD1. CDR3 length equals 14 residues. Germline loops: CDR1 SGHAT, CDR2 FQNNGV. After removal of 5 bases from V and 6 bases from J, the junction contained 7 bases not matched to a gene. The CDR3 region is CASSQGTAGQPQHF. The CDR3 region has the DNA TGTGCCAGCAGCCAGGGGACAGCAGGTCAGCCCCAGCATTTT.

At least ten counts were recorded for this clonotype. The chain is built from TRBV5-1 and TRBJ2-7; the D gene could be TRBD1 or TRBD2 (5 bases each). The CDR3 extends over 16 amino acids. Per the germline V gene, CDR1 is SGHRS and CDR2 is YFSETQ. The V end was cut by 0 bases, the J end by 0 bases, with 13 bases between. CDR3 nucleotides: TGCGCCAGCAGCTTGGGGGACCGGGCGGCCTCCTACGAGCAGTACTTC. Its protein product is CASSLGDRAASYEQYF.

Many counts were recorded for this clonotype. The CDR3 nucleotides are TGTGCCAGCATCGACAGGGACAGGGGTGAGCAGTACTTC. This translates into CASIDRDRGEQYF. The gene calls are TRBV7-2 and TRBJ2-7; 10 bases are shared with TRBD1. The V and J ends lost 7 bases and 7 bases, in that order; junction bases with no gene match: 7. In germline, CDR1 is SGHTA, CDR2 FQGNSA. The CDR3 is 13 residues long.

The rearrangement uses TRBV6-1 and TRBJ1-1; D perhaps matches TRBD1 (6 bases). The CDR3 has 14 residues. Trimming took 6 bases from V and 4 from J, leaving 15 bases between them. The germline V gene has CDR1 MNHNS and CDR2 SASEGT. The CDR3 DNA follows: TGTGCCAGCAGGAAACAGGGAATTGGCACTGAAGCTTTCTTT. This sequence encodes CASRKQGIGTEAFF.